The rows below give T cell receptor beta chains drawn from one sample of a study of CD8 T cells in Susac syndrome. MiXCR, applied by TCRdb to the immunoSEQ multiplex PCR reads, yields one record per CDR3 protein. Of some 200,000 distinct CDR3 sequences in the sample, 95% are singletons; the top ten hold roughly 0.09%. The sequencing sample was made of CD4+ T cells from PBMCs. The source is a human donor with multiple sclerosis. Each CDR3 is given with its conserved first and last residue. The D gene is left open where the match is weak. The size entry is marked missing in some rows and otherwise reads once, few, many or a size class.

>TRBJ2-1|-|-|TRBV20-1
CSASGRVNEQFF
TGCAGTGCTAGCGGGAGAGTCAATGAGCAGTTCTTC
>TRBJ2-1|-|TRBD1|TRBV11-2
CASSYIIGTGVSDEQFF
TGTGCCAGCAGCTATATAATCGGGACAGGGGTTAGCGATGAGCAGTTCTTC
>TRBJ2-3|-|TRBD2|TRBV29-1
CSVVGGGRATDTQYF
TGCAGCGTTGTCGGGGGCGGGAGGGCGACAGATACGCAGTATTTT
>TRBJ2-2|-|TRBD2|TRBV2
CASRGLAGFRELFF
TGTGCCAGCAGGGGACTAGCTGGGTTCCGGGAGCTGTTTTTT
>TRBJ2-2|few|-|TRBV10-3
CAISEPGELFF
TGTGCCATCAGTGAGCCCGGGGAGCTGTTTTTT
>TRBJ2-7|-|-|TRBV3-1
CASRLGYEQYF
TGTGCCAGCAGATTGGGCTACGAGCAGTACTTC
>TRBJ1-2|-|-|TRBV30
CAWSVGPGTPVGYGYTF
TGTGCCTGGAGTGTTGGCCCCGGGACGCCTGTGGGCTATGGCTACACCTTC
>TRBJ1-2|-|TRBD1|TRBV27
CASSSTGFYGYTF
TGTGCCAGCAGTTCGACAGGGTTCTATGGCTACACCTTC
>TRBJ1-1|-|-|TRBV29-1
CSVGSKANTEAFF
TGCAGCGTTGGGTCAAAAGCGAACACTGAAGCTTTCTTT
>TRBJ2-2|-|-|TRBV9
CASSGTVTGELFF
TGTGCCAGCAGCGGGACAGTCACCGGGGAGCTGTTTTTT
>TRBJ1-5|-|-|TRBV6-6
CASSYQSGYHPQHF
TGTGCCAGCAGTTACCAGAGCGGCTATCATCCCCAGCATTTT
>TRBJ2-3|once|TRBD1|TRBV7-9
CATGQGQPSTDTQYF
TGTGCCACTGGACAGGGACAGCCTAGCACAGATACGCAGTATTTT
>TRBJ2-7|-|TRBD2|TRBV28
CASSPPTSGSYEQYF
TGTGCCAGCAGTCCTCCGACTAGCGGGAGCTACGAGCAGTACTTC
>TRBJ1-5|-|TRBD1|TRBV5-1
CASSQGQGLHQPQHF
TGCGCCAGCAGCCAAGGACAGGGTCTCCATCAGCCCCAGCATTTT
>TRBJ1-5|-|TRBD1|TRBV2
CASSADRVRGPQHF
TGTGCCAGCAGTGCAGACAGGGTCCGTGGACCCCAGCATTTT
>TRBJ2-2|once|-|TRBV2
CASKGEQTTTGELFF
TGTGCCAGCAAAGGGGAGCAAACGACCACCGGGGAGCTGTTTTTT
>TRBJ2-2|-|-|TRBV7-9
CAVQGKELFF
TGTGCCGTCCAGGGGAAGGAGCTGTTTTTT
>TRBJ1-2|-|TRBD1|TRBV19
CASSRDRAVGYTF
TGTGCCAGTAGTCGGGACAGGGCTGTTGGCTACACCTTC
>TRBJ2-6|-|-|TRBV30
CAWSASGANVLTF
TGTGCCTGGAGTGCCTCTGGGGCCAACGTCCTGACTTTC
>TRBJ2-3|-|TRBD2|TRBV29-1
CSVVGLAGDVSSDTQYF
TGCAGCGTCGTAGGACTAGCGGGAGACGTTTCGTCAGATACGCAGTATTTT
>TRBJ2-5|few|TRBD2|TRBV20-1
CSAPRGTQETQYF
TGCAGTGCTCCGCGGGGGACCCAAGAGACCCAGTACTTC
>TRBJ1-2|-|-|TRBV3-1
CASSQEQLYGYTF
TGTGCCAGCAGCCAAGAACAGTTGTATGGCTACACCTTC
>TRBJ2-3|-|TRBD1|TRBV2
CAIRDRLTDTQYF
TGTGCCATCCGGGACAGGCTCACAGATACGCAGTATTTT
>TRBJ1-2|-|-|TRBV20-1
CSARADPPANYGYTF
TGCAGTGCTAGAGCTGATCCCCCTGCTAACTATGGCTACACCTTC
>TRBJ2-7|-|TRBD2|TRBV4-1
CASGPTGGGGSYEQYF
TGCGCCAGCGGACCCACGGGTGGCGGGGGGTCCTACGAGCAGTACTTC
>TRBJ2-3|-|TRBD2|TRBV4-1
CASSQGGTRVLTDTQYF
TGCGCCAGCAGCCAAGGGGGGACTAGGGTGTTGACAGATACGCAGTATTTT
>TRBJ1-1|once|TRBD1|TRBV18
CASSLQRQGANTEAFF
TGTGCCAGCTCACTGCAGAGACAGGGGGCGAACACTGAAGCTTTCTTT
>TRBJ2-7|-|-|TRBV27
CASSSPGLREQYF
TGTGCCAGCAGTTCCCCAGGGTTGCGCGAGCAGTACTTC
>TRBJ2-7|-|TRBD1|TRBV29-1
CSVIGQGASYEQYF
TGCAGCGTCATCGGACAGGGGGCGTCCTACGAGCAGTACTTC